The T cell receptor beta chain under discussion was sequenced for a study of regulatory T cells in long-lasting Graves disease. Study at large: Newly diagnosed Graves' patients had taken antithyroid drugs under 3 months.

Trimming took 0 bases from V and 2 from J; bases not matched to a gene: 14. Germline CDR1 is SQVTM and CDR2 is ANQGSEA. This CDR3 comprises 19 residues. iRepertoire HTBI primers and Arm-PCR of CDR3 regions built TCR beta libraries. TCRdb passed the multiplex PCR reads through MiXCR, listing each CDR3 protein once. The sample records 350,000 to 400,000 distinct CDR3 sequences, 15% to 17% being singletons. Study-wide results and caveats: The study found lower TCR diversity in persistent Graves' patients than in newly diagnosed ones.

With respect to this clonotype: Antigen specificity is unknown.

Sample time point: newly diagnosed GD, antithyroid drugs for less than 3 months. Preparation of the TCR library used RNA extracted from PBMCs. This chain links TRBV29-1 with TRBJ2-3; 10 nucleotides match TRBD2. The TCR originated in a female donor with Graves disease. Source: peripheral blood mononuclear cells (PBMCs), taken at new diagnosis, from a patient treated with antithyroid drugs. This CDR3 is CSVEDLGLAGETHTDTQYF. In DNA form, the CDR3 reads TGCAGCGTTGAAGATCTGGGGCTAGCGGGAGAGACCCACACAGATACGCAGTATTTT.